This entry describes one T cell receptor (beta chain). The CDR3 totals 16 residues. The germline V gene encodes CDR1 SGHKS and CDR2 YYEKEE (reference sequence). V was clipped by 3 bases and J by 3 bases; unmatched bases: 6. This record comes from a study of glioma-infiltrating T cells after dendritic cell vaccination. Profiled with immunoSEQ multiplex PCR; TCRdb holds only in-frame clones, not every one. The sample records about 90,000 clones, 85% to 90% being singletons. The clonotype was recovered from a human donor with glioblastoma. The genes are TRBV5-5 and TRBJ2-5, with 12 bases lining up with TRBD2. Sequencing was performed on blood, taken before dendritic cell vaccination. This CDR3 is CASSSPRTSGEETQYF. The DNA for the CDR3 is TGTGCCAGCAGCTCCCCGCGGACTAGCGGGGAAGAGACCCAGTACTTC.